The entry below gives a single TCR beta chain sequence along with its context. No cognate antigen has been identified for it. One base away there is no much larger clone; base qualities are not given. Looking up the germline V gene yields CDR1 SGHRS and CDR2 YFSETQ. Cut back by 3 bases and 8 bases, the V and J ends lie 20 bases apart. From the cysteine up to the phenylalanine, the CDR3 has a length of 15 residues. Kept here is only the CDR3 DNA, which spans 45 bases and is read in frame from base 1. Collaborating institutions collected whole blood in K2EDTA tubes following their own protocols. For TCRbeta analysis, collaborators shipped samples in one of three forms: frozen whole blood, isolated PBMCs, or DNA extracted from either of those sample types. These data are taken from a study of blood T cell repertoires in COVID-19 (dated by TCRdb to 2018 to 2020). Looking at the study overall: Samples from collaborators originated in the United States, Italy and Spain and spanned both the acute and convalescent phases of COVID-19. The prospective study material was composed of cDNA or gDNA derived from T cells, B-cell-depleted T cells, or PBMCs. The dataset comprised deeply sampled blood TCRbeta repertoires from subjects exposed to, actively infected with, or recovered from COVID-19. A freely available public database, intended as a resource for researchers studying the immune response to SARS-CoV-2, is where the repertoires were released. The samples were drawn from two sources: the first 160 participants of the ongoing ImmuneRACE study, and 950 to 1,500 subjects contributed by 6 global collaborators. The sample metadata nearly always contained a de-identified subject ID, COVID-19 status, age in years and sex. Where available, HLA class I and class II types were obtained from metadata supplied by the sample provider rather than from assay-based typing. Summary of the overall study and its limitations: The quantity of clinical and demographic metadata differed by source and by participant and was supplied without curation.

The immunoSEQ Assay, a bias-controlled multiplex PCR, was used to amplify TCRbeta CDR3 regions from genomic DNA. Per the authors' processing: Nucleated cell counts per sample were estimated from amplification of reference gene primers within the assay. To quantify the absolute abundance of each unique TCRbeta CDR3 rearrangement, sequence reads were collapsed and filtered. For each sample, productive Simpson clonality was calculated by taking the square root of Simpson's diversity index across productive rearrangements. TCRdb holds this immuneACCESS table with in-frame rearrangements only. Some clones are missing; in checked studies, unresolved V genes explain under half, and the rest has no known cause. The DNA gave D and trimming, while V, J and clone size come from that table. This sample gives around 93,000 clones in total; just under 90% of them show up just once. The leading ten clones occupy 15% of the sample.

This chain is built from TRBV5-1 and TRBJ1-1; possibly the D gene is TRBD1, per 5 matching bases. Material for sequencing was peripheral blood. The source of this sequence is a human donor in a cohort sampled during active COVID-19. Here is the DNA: TGCGCCAGCAGCTCCCAAACCGTGGGGGGATCGGAAGCTTTCTTT. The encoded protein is CASSSQTVGGSEAFF. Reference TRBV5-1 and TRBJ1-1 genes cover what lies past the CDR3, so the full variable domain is KAGVTQTPRYLIKTRGQQVTLSCSPISGHRSVSWYQQTPGQGLQFLFEYFSETQRNKGNFPGRFSGRQFSNSRSEMNVSTLELGDSALYLCASSSQTVGGSEAFFGQGTRLTVV.